This TCR beta chain was found in a study of T cell responses to AZD1222 COVID-19 vaccine. Sequencing used immunoSEQ multiplex PCR; TCRdb keeps in-frame clones, though not all of them. The sample lists roughly 120,000 clones; about nine tenths were seen once. V lost 2 bases and J 6 bases, leaving 2 bases between the germline ends. Per the germline V gene, CDR1 is SGHTA and CDR2 is FQGNSA. The CDR3 contains 12 residues. The rearrangement links TRBV7-2 to TRBJ1-6; D is unresolved. The sequenced sample was peripheral blood, obtained 28 days after the second AZD1222 dose. This sequence was found in an adult who received the AZD1222 COVID-19 vaccine. As DNA, the CDR3 is TGTGCCAGCAGCTTAACTAATTCACCCCTCCACTTT. This gives the protein CASSLTNSPLHF.